This entry lists 30 T cell receptor beta chains sequenced from one sample in a study of cytomegalovirus exposure and HLA in healthy donors. Primers included in the PCR were 60 Vbeta and 13 Jbeta primers. Measured with immunoSEQ multiplex PCR; TCRdb has only the in-frame clones, and not every one. The data show 100,000 to 150,000 clones, around 86% seen once. Material: PBMCs. The receptor set was obtained from a woman in her thirties or forties in good health and CMV-seronegative.

The chain links TRBV5-6 to TRBJ1-2, with D perhaps matching TRBD1 (5 bases). The CDR3 consists of 14 residues. Trimming left V 3 bases short and J 6 bases short, with 15 bases between. CDR1 is SGHDT, CDR2 YYEEEE, per germline. The CDR3 here is CASSSPQVLHGYTF. CDR3 bases: TGTGCCAGCAGCTCCCCACAGGTTTTGCATGGCTACACCTTC.

This clone has just a few counts. V gene TRBV6-5 combines with J gene TRBJ1-6, with TRBD1 as a possible D gene (5 bases). Deletions cut 6 bases from V and 13 bases from J, with 13 bases between. This CDR3 has 12 residues. Germline CDR1 is MNHEY and CDR2 is SVGAGI. This CDR3 reads CASRGVGGPLHF. CDR3 nucleotide sequence: TGTGCCAGCAGGGGGGTGGGGGGGCCCCTCCACTTT.

The chain uses TRBV7-2 and TRBJ2-2; 12 bases map to TRBD2. With V trimmed by 6 bases and J by 3 bases, 14 bases remained unmatched. CDR3 length equals 19 residues. Germline CDR1 SGHTA, CDR2 FQGNSA. The CDR3 protein is CASRNPRTSGMLDTGELFF. CDR3 sequence (DNA): TGTGCCAGCAGAAACCCGAGGACTAGCGGGATGTTGGACACCGGGGAGCTGTTTTTT.

This clone was found once. The chain employs TRBV6-1 and TRBJ2-3; D gene ambiguous. CDR3 length: 11 residues. V dropped 4 bases and J dropped 5 bases, with 4 bases sitting between them. Germline V gene lookup returns CDR1 MNHNS and CDR2 SASEGT. CDR3 residues: CASSALDTQYF. The DNA of the CDR3 is TGTGCCAGCAGTGCGTTAGATACGCAGTATTTT.

This chain joins TRBV9 and TRBJ2-1; 8 bases are a match to TRBD2. This CDR3 has 16 amino acids. V lost 0 bases, J lost 2 bases, and 4 bases stayed unmatched. Looked up from germline, CDR1 is SGDLS and CDR2 is YYNGEE. The DNA of the CDR3 is TGTGCCAGCAGCGTAGGCAACGGGAGGGCCTACAATGAGCAGTTCTTC. Its translation: CASSVGNGRAYNEQFF.

This chain connects TRBV21-1 to TRBJ1-5. TRBV21-1 is reported as a pseudogene. CDR3 length: 17 residues. The chain's CDR3 is CASSKGGVVGRNQPQHF. As DNA, the CDR3 is TGTGCCAGCAGCAAAGGGGGGGTCGTGGGCCGCAATCAGCCCCAGCATTTT.

The CDR3 nucleotides read TGTGCCAGCAGAATGGACAGCCGTGAAGCTTTCTTT. Its protein is CASRMDSREAFF. This chain uses TRBV4-2 with TRBJ1-1; possibly TRBD1 for D (6 bases). Germline assignment: CDR1 LGHNA and CDR2 YNFKEQ. The CDR3 contains 12 residues. V shed 6 bases and J shed 7 bases, with 12 bases lying between them.

This clone was picked up a small number of times. J is TRBJ2-7 and V is TRBV6-6, with D possibly matching TRBD1 (6 bases). Between the trimmed V and J ends, which lost 7 bases and 5 bases, there was a span of 18 bases. The CDR3 has 14 residues. Germline V gene sequence: CDR1 MNHNY, CDR2 SVGAGI (reference sequence). CDR3 DNA: TGTGCCAGCACCCCAGGGGCGTCGGTCGACGAGCAGTACTTC. Its translation: CASTPGASVDEQYF.

This clone has just one count. This chain joins TRBV7-2 and TRBJ2-7; D possibly corresponds to TRBD1 (5 bases). V was pared by 1 base and J by 0 bases, with 13 bases between. The CDR3 loop spans 16 amino acids. The germline CDR1 and CDR2 sequences are SGHTA and FQGNSA. The CDR3 sequence: CASSLGVTGASYEQYF. CDR3 sequence (DNA): TGTGCCAGCAGCTTAGGCGTTACAGGTGCCTCCTACGAGCAGTACTTC.

This chain joins TRBV21-1 and TRBJ1-2. TRBV21-1 is a pseudogene segment. This CDR3 region has 15 residues. CDR3 region: CASLSSAGLGYGYTF. The CDR3 DNA reads TGTGCCAGCCTCTCTTCGGCGGGGCTCGGCTATGGCTACACCTTC.

The chain carries TRBV6-5 and TRBJ1-1, with TRBD1 identical over 7 bases. CDR3 length equals 15 residues. Losses at the gene ends were 6 bases for V and 6 bases for J; bases not matched to a gene: 13. Looked up from germline, CDR1 is MNHEY and CDR2 is SVGAGI. CDR3 DNA sequence: TGTGCCAGCAGACTATTACAGGGGATTGAATCTGAAGCTTTCTTT. Translating it yields CASRLLQGIESEAFF.

To note about this clone: One junction end does not reproduce the germline sequence, and a read error may be involved. This chain joins TRBV7-9 and TRBJ1-1, with D perhaps matching TRBD1 (5 bases). The CDR3 has 13 amino acids. Germline V lookup: CDR1 SEHNR, CDR2 FQNEAQ (reference sequence). CDR3 sequence: CSSSSTGLSLAFF. In DNA form, the CDR3 reads TGTTCCAGCAGCTCCACGGGACTGTCCCTAGCTTTCTTT.

For this clone: The junction and the germline gene differ at one end; a read error may be behind it. Within the sample, other DNA sequences also encode this same CDR3. The CDR3 DNA sequence: TGTGCCAGCAGCTTATCGGGTCAGGGTAACGAGCCCCAGCATTTC. Its translation: CASSLSGQGNEPQHF. This chain uses TRBV7-9 with TRBJ1-5, with D possibly being TRBD1 (5 bases). Germline V gene sequence: CDR1 SEHNR, CDR2 FQNEAQ (reference sequence). This CDR3 contains 15 residues.

The V and J genes are TRBV7-3 and TRBJ2-1; TRBD2 might be the D (6 bases). The germline gives CDR1 SGHTA, CDR2 FQGTGA. The CDR3 totals 15 residues. Trimming took off 4 bases at V and 10 bases at J, with 20 bases between the two ends. CDR3 region: CASSSTGGRAGEQFF. Written as DNA, the CDR3 is TGTGCCAGCAGCTCCACCGGGGGACGGGCGGGCGAGCAGTTCTTC.

The chain combines TRBV18 with TRBJ2-7, with D hard to call. Germline CDR1 and CDR2: KGHSH and LQKENI. The V and J ends lost 3 bases and 3 bases respectively, with 15 bases between them. This CDR3 is built from 15 residues. The DNA of the CDR3 is TGTGCCAGCTCACCGCGAGAGTATGAGGACTACGAGCAGTACTTC. Amino acid sequence: CASSPREYEDYEQYF.

The J gene is TRBJ2-3, the V gene TRBV19; the match to TRBD1 covers 7 bases. Germline loops: CDR1 LNHDA, CDR2 SQIVND (reference sequence). The J segment lost 2 bases and the V segment lost 4 bases, leaving 12 bases of the junction unmatched. CDR3 length equals 17 residues. CDR3 loop: CASSNPTGYFDTDTQYF. Written as DNA, the CDR3 is TGTGCCAGTAGTAACCCGACAGGGTACTTCGACACAGATACGCAGTATTTT.

This chain uses TRBV4-3 with TRBJ1-2; unclear D gene. Trimming shortened V by 8 bases and J by 7 bases, and 23 bases separated the two germline ends. The germline V gene encodes CDR1 LGHNA and CDR2 YSLEER. The CDR3 sequence is 15 residues long. DNA for the CDR3: TGCGCCAGCGCGGCCGGGGTTCAATTGGAGAGTGGCTACACCTTC. It encodes CASAAGVQLESGYTF.

This clone was seen just once. The gene calls are TRBV29-1 and TRBJ1-2; 7 bases map to TRBD1. This CDR3 spans 14 amino acids. Trimming removed 6 bases from V and 7 bases from J; junction bases left unmatched: 14. The germline V gene encodes CDR1 SQVTM and CDR2 ANQGSEA. The CDR3 nucleotides are TGCAGCGTCCCCGGTGGGACAGCCTCTGGTGGCTACACCTTC. It codes for CSVPGGTASGGYTF.

The table lists this clone with a count of one. This chain joins TRBV30 and TRBJ1-1; D is uncertain. Germline assignment: CDR1 GTSNPN and CDR2 SVGIG (reference sequence). Trimming removed 7 bases from V and 3 bases from J, with 12 bases in between. The CDR3 length is 12 residues. CDR3 nucleotides: TGTGCCTTGACGACCGGGGACACTGAAGCTTTCTTT. Its protein is CALTTGDTEAFF.

This clone was observed a handful of times. CDR3 in DNA: TGTGCCAGCAGCTTCCTGGGCGGGCAGCCCCAGCATTTT. This codes for CASSFLGGQPQHF. The genes are TRBV7-2 and TRBJ1-5; unclear D gene. V was shortened by 3 bases and J by 7 bases, with 10 bases between the two germline ends. The length of the CDR3 is 13 residues. Germline loops: CDR1 SGHTA, CDR2 FQGNSA.

V and J are TRBV29-1 and TRBJ2-5, with a possible D match to TRBD2 (6 bases). There are 13 residues in the CDR3. The germline V gene encodes CDR1 SQVTM and CDR2 ANQGSEA. V was clipped by 6 bases and J by 3 bases, with 14 bases between them. CDR3 bases: TGCAGCGTCAATCCTAGCGCAGAAGAGACCCAGTACTTC. Amino acid sequence: CSVNPSAEETQYF.

V gene TRBV28 combines with J gene TRBJ2-7; 11 nucleotides line up with TRBD2. Germline V lookup: CDR1 MDHEN, CDR2 SYDVKM. This CDR3 has 13 residues. The trim removed 6 bases at V and 5 bases at J, leaving 3 bases unmatched. The CDR3 sequence is CASRTSGSHEQYF. CDR3 nucleotides: TGTGCCAGCAGAACTAGCGGGAGCCACGAGCAGTACTTC.

This rearrangement joins TRBV6-6 to TRBJ1-2, with D possibly TRBD1 on 6 matching bases. V was trimmed by 6 bases and J by 2 bases, leaving 16 bases between them. The CDR3 is 15 amino acids. Germline CDR1 and CDR2: MNHNY and SVGAGI (reference sequence). The CDR3 region has the DNA TGTGCCAGCAGGACGAACAGGGACGCCAACTATGGCTACACCTTC. Encoded protein: CASRTNRDANYGYTF.

This rearrangement joins TRBV11-1 to TRBJ1-1; no clear D gene. The ends were cut back, 1 base at V and 3 bases at J, with 6 bases in the middle. The CDR3 extends over 13 amino acids. Germline V gene sequence: CDR1 SGHAT, CDR2 FQDESV (reference sequence). The CDR3 DNA is TGTGCCAGCAGCTTAGAGGAGTACACTGAAGCTTTCTTT. This codes for CASSLEEYTEAFF. The full variable domain, with the rest looked up from reference TRBV11-1 and TRBJ1-1, is EAEVAQSPRYKITEKSQAVAFWCDPISGHATLYWYRQILGQGPELLVQFQDESVVDDSQLPKDRFSAERLKGVDSTLKIQPAELGDSAMYLCASSLEEYTEAFFGQGTRLTVV.

This chain joins TRBV7-9 and TRBJ2-3; possibly TRBD1 for D (5 bases). The CDR3 covers 14 residues. V dropped 5 bases and J dropped 5 bases, with 14 bases sitting between them. Germline CDR1 SEHNR, CDR2 FQNEAQ (reference sequence). Written as DNA, the CDR3 is TGTGCCAGCAGCCCACAAGGGGCGCAAGATACGCAGTATTTT. Translating gives CASSPQGAQDTQYF.

The chain couples TRBV6-1 to TRBJ2-2; 7 nucleotides match TRBD1. V was pared by 7 bases and J by 7 bases, with 9 bases of the junction left unmatched. The V gene's germline CDR1 is MNHNS and CDR2 SASEGT. The CDR3 has 14 amino acids. The CDR3 nucleotides are TGTGCCAGCATACAGACAGGGTCGGGCGGGGAGCTGTTTTTT. It is translated as CASIQTGSGGELFF.

The chain links TRBV7-9 to TRBJ2-7, with a possible D match to TRBD2 (5 bases). Germline CDR1 and CDR2: SEHNR and FQNEAQ (reference sequence). V lost 5 bases and J lost 5, with 16 bases in between. This CDR3 region has 14 residues. CDR3 bases: TGTGCCAGCAGCCCATCCGGGGATCGGCACGAGCAGTACTTC. Translation: CASSPSGDRHEQYF.

The V and J genes are TRBV25-1 and TRBJ1-3; the match to TRBD1 covers 10 bases. The length of the CDR3 is 14 residues. CDR1 is MGHDK and CDR2 is SYGVNS in the germline V gene. Germline trimming cut 7 bases from V and 9 bases from J; bases unmatched to any gene: 9. CDR3 amino acids: CASKPGQGTPTIYF. CDR3 nucleotides: TGTGCCAGCAAACCGGGACAGGGGACTCCCACCATATATTTT.

The V and J genes are TRBV2 and TRBJ1-5; 10 nucleotides align to TRBD1. Germline lookup yields CDR1 SNHLY and CDR2 FYNNEI. The CDR3 loop spans 16 amino acids. The J segment lost 2 bases and the V segment lost 7 bases, leaving 8 bases of the junction unmatched. CDR3 bases: TGTGCCAGCAACCCCACCGGGACAGGGGGCAATCAGCCCCAGCATTTT. Translated: CASNPTGTGGNQPQHF.

The V and J genes are TRBV30 and TRBJ1-2, with D uncertain. Germline CDR1 and CDR2: GTSNPN and SVGIG (reference sequence). CDR3 length: 11 amino acids. V was cut by 1 base and J by 4 bases, with 4 bases left in between. The CDR3 loop reads CAWSEAYGYTF. The CDR3 nucleotides are TGTGCCTGGAGTGAAGCCTATGGCTACACCTTC.